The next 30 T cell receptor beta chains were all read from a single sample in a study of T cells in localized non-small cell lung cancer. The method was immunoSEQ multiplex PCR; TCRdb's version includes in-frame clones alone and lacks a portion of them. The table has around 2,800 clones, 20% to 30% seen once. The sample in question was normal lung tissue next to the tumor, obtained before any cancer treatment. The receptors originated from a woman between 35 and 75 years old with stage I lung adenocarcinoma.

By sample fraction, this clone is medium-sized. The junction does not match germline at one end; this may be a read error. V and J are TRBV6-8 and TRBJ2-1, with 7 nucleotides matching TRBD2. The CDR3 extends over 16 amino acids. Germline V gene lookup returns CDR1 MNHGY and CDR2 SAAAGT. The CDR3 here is CASSDSAGEAYNEQFF. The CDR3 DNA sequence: TGTGCCAGCAGTGACTCTGCGGGAGAGGCCTACAATGAGCAGTTCTTC.

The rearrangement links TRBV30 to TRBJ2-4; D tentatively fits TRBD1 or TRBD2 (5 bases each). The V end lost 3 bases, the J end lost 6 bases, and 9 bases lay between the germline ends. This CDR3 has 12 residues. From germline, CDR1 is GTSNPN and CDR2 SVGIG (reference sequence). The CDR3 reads CAWRGRRNIQYF. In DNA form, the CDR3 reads TGTGCCTGGAGGGGACGGCGAAACATTCAGTACTTC.

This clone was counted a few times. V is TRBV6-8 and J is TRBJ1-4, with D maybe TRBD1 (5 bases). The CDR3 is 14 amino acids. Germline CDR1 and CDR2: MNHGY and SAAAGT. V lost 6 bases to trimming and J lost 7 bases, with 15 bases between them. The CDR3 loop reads CASSPQITGEKLFF. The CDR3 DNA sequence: TGTGCCAGCAGCCCCCAAATAACAGGTGAAAAACTGTTTTTT.

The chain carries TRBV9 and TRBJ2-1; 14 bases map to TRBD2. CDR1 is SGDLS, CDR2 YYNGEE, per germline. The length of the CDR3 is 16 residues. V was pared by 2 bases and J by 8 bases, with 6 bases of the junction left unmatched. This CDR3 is CASSVGLAGVGDEQFF. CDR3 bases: TGTGCCAGCAGCGTGGGACTAGCGGGAGTGGGAGATGAGCAGTTCTTC. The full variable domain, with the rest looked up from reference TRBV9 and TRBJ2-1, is DSGVTQTPKHLITATGQRVTLRCSPRSGDLSVYWYQQSLDQGLQFLIQYYNGEERAKGNILERFSAQQFPDLHSELNLSSLELGDSALYFCASSVGLAGVGDEQFFGPGTRLTVL.

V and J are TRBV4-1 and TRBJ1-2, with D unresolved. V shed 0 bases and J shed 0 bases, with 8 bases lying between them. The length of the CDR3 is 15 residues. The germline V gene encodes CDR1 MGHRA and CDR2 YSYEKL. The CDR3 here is CASSQESGANYGYTF. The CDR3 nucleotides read TGCGCCAGCAGCCAAGAGTCGGGAGCTAACTATGGCTACACCTTC.

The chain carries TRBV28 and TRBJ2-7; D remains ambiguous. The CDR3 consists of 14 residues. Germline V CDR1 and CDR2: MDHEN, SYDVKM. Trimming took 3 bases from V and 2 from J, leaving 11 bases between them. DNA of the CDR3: TGTGCCAGCAGTTTTTTCCCGGAGACCTACGAGCAGTACTTC. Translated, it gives CASSFFPETYEQYF.

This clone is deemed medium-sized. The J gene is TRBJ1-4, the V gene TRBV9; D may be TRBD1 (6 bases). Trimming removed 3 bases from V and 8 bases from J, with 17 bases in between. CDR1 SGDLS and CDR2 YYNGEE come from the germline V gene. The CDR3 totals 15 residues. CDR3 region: CASSAVQGAQEKLFF. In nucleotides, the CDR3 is TGTGCCAGCAGCGCGGTACAGGGAGCACAGGAAAAACTGTTTTTT.

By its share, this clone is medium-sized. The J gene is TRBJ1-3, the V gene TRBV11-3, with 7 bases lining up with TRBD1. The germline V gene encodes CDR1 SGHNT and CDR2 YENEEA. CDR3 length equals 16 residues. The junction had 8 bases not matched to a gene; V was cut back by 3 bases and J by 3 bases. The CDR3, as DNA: TGTGCCAGCAGCTTTGAAGACAGGGTAGTTGGAAACACCATATATTTT. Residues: CASSFEDRVVGNTIYF.

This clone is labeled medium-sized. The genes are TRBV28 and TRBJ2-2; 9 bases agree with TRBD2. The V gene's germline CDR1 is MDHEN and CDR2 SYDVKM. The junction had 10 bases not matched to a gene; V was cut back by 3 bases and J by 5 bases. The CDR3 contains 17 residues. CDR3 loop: CASSFIAGAARTGELFF. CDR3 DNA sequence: TGTGCCAGCAGTTTCATAGCGGGAGCAGCGCGAACCGGGGAGCTGTTTTTT.

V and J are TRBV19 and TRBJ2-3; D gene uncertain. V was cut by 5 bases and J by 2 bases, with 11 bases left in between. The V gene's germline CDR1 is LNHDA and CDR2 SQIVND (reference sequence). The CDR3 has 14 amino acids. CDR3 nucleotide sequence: TGTGCCAGTAGTCCCCTCTATTCCACAGATACGCAGTATTTT. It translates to CASSPLYSTDTQYF.

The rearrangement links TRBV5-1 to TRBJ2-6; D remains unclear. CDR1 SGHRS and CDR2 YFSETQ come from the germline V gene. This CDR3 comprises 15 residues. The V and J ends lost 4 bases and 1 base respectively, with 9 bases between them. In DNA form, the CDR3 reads TGCGCCAGCAGCCCCGACCTATCTGGGGCCAACGTCCTGACTTTC. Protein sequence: CASSPDLSGANVLTF.

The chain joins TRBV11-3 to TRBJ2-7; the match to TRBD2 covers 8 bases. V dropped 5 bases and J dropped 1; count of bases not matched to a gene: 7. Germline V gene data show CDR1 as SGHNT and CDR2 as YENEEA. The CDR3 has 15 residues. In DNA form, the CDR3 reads TGTGCCAGCAGCGTGGGGGTAGCGGGATCCTACGAGCAGTACTTC. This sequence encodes CASSVGVAGSYEQYF.

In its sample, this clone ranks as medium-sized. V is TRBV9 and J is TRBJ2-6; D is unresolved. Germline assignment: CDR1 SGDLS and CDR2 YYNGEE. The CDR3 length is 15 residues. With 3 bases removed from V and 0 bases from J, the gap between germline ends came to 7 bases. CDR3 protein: CASSGSISGANVLTF. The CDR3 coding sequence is TGTGCCAGCAGCGGGAGTATCTCTGGGGCCAACGTCCTGACTTTC.

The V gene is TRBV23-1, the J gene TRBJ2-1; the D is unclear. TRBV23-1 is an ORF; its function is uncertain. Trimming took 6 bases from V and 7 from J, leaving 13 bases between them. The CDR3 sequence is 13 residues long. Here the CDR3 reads CASSLRGGNEQFF. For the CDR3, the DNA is TGCGCCAGCAGCTTGCGAGGTGGGAATGAGCAGTTCTTC.

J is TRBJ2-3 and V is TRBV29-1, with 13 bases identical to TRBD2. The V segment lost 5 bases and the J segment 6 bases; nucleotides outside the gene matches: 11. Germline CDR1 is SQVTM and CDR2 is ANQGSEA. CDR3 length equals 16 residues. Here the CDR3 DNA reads TGCAGCGTTTCTATCGGACTAGCGGGAGCATCGGATACGCAGTATTTT. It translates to CSVSIGLAGASDTQYF.

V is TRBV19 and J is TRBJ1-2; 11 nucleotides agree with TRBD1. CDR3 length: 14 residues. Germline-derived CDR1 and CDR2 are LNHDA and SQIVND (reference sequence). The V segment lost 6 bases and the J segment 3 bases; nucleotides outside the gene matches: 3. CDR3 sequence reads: CASSGQGAHYGYTF. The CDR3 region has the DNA TGTGCCAGTAGCGGACAGGGGGCTCACTATGGCTACACCTTC.

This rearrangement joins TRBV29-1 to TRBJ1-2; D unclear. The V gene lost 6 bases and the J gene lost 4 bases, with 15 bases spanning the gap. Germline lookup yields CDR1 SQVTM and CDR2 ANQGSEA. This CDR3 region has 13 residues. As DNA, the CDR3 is TGCAGCGTCGGATCCGCGACCGGCTATGGCTACACCTTC. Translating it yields CSVGSATGYGYTF.

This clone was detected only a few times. CDR3 residues: CASRSGTGNYEQYF. The CDR3 nucleotides read TGTGCCAGCAGATCCGGGACAGGCAACTACGAGCAGTACTTC. The chain links TRBV6-8 to TRBJ2-7, with 8 bases aligning to TRBD1. The CDR3 is 14 residues long. V trimming: 6 bases; J trimming: 3 bases; junction bases outside the gene matches: 7. Germline-derived CDR1 and CDR2 are MNHGY and SAAAGT.

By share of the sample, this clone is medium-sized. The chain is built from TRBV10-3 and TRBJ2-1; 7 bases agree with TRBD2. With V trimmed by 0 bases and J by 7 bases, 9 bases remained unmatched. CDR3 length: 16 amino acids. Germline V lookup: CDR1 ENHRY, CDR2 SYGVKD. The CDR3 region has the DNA TGTGCCATCAGTGAGTCGATGGCGGGAGAGCATAATGAGCAGTTCTTC. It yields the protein CAISESMAGEHNEQFF.

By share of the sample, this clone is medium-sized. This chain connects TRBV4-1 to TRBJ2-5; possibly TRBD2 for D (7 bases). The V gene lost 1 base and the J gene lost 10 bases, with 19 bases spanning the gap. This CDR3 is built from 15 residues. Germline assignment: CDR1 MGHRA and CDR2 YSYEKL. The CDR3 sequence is CASSQANRGARGQYF. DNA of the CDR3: TGCGCCAGCAGCCAAGCAAACCGGGGGGCGCGGGGCCAGTACTTC.

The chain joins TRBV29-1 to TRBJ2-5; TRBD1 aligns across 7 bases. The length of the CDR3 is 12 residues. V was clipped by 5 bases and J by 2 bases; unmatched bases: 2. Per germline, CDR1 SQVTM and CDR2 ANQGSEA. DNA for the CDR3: TGCAGCGTTTGGACAGGTCAAGAGACCCAGTACTTC. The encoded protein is CSVWTGQETQYF.

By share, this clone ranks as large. The DNA for the CDR3 is TGTGCCTGGAGTGTCCGGCGTCCCATAAAGGCGCAGTATTTT. Its protein is CAWSVRRPIKAQYF. This chain uses TRBV30 with TRBJ2-3, with unresolved D. Germline CDR1 reads GTSNPN; CDR2 reads SVGIG (reference sequence). Trimming removed 0 bases at V and 10 bases at J, with 17 bases between. CDR3 length: 14 amino acids.

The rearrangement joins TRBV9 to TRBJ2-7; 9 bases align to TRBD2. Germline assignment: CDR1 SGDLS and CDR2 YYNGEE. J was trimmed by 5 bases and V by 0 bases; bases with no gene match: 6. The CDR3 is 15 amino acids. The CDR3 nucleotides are TGTGCCAGCAGCGTAGTGGCGGGAGGGGAGAACGAGCAGTACTTC. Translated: CASSVVAGGENEQYF.

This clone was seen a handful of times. The DNA of the CDR3 is TGTGCCAGTGCGATCTTGATCACCGGGGAGCTGTTTTTT. Amino acid sequence: CASAILITGELFF. The rearrangement links TRBV19 to TRBJ2-2; D is uncertain. The V end lost 8 bases, the J end lost 4 bases, and 11 bases lay between the germline ends. The V gene's germline CDR1 is LNHDA and CDR2 SQIVND (reference sequence). The CDR3 spans 13 residues.

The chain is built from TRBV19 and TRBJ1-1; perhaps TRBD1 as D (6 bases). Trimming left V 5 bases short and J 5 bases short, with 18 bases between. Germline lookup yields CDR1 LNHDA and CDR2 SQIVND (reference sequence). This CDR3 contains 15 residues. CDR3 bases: TGTGCCAGTAGTCTCGAGAGGGGGGTGAGGACTGAAGCTTTCTTT. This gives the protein CASSLERGVRTEAFF.

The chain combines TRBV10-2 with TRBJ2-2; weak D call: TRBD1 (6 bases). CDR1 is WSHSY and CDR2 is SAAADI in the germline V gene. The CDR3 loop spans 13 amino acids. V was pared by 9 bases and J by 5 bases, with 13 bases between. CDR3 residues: CASRTELTGELFF. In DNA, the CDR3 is TGCGCCAGTAGGACAGAACTTACCGGGGAGCTGTTTTTT.

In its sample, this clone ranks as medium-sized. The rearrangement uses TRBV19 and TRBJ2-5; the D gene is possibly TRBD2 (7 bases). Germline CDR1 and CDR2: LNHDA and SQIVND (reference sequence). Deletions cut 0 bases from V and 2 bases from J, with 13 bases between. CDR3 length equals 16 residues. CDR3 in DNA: TGTGCCAGTAGTATAGAGGGGGGGCGGATGCAAGAGACCCAGTACTTC. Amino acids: CASSIEGGRMQETQYF. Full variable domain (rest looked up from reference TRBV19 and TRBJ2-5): DGGITQSPKYLFRKEGQNVTLSCEQNLNHDAMYWYRQDPGQGLRLIYYSQIVNDFQKGDIAEGYSVSREKKESFPLTVTSAQKNPTAFYLCASSIEGGRMQETQYFGPGTRLLVL.

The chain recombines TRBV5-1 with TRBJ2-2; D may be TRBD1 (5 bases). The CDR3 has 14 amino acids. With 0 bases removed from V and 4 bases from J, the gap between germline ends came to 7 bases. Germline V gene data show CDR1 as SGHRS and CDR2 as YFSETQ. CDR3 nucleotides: TGCGCCAGCAGCTTGGGACAGCTCACCGGGGAGCTGTTTTTT. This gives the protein CASSLGQLTGELFF.

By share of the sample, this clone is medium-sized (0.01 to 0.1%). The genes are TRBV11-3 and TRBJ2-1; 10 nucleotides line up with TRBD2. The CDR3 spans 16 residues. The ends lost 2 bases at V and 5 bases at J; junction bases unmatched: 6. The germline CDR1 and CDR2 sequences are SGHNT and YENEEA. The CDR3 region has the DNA TGTGCCAGCAGCTTAACAGGGGGACTAGCGCACAATGAGCAGTTCTTC. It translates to CASSLTGGLAHNEQFF.

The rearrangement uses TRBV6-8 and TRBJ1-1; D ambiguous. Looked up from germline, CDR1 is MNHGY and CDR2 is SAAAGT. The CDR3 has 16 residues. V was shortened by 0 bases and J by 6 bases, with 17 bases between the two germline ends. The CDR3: CASSYSGSVWESEAFF. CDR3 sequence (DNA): TGTGCCAGCAGTTACTCGGGGAGTGTTTGGGAATCTGAAGCTTTCTTT.